This is a list of T cell receptor beta chains from one sample in a study of blood T cell repertoires in COVID-19. Clones were read by immunoSEQ multiplex PCR, and TCRdb kept only the in-frame ones, dropping some. The sample consists of more than 150,000 clones, about 90% of them appearing once. The specimen was PBMCs or T cells enriched from blood (not recorded which). Receptors originate from a woman aged 45-65 years who had recovered from COVID-19. Both conserved end residues are part of each CDR3. Fields, in order: clone size, J gene, D gene, V gene, CDR3 DNA, CDR3 protein. The D gene is left open where the match is weak. For some rows the clone size is stated as once, few or many, or as a class when expanded; others skip it.

>few|TRBJ2-2|TRBD1|TRBV7-9
TGTGCCAGCAGCCCCCGAGGGACAGGAATAGCCGGGGAGCTGTTTTTT
CASSPRGTGIAGELFF
>-|TRBJ1-4|TRBD1|TRBV7-2
TGTGCCAGCAGCTTAGGGGGGGGACAGGCAGCAACTAATGAAAAACTGTTTTTT
CASSLGGGQAATNEKLFF
>-|TRBJ1-5|TRBD1|TRBV19
TGTGCCAGCAGCCCACAGGGGTCCAATCAGCCCCAGCATTTT
CASSPQGSNQPQHF
>-|TRBJ1-2|-|TRBV2
TGTGCCAGCAGTGAAGAAGGATCCCTCGGGGGCTACACCTTC
CASSEEGSLGGYTF
>-|TRBJ2-3|TRBD2|TRBV9
TGTGCCAGCAGCGTAGAGGGCGGGAGGGCAGATACGCAGTATTTT
CASSVEGGRADTQYF
>-|TRBJ1-4|-|TRBV19
TGTGCCAGTAGTATATCGGGGGGCCCTAATGAAAAACTGTTTTTT
CASSISGGPNEKLFF
>-|TRBJ2-3|TRBD2|TRBV5-1
TGCGCCAGCAGCTTGGACCCTAGCGGGTCTAGCACAGATACGCAGTATTTT
CASSLDPSGSSTDTQYF
>once|TRBJ1-1|-|TRBV28
TGTGCCAGCAGTTTAGGAGAGTACACTGAAGCTTTCTTT
CASSLGEYTEAFF
>-|TRBJ2-1|TRBD2|TRBV6-2/TRBV6-3
TGTGCCAGCAGTTTTACCCTAGGACTAGCGGAGCAGTTCTTC
CASSFTLGLAEQFF
>-|TRBJ2-5|-|TRBV9
TGTGCCAGCAGCGTACAGAGAGGCCTTGACTACCGGGAGACCCAGTACTTC
CASSVQRGLDYRETQYF
>-|TRBJ2-1|-|TRBV14
TGTGCCAGCAGCCAAAGGGGTGGCTACAATGAGCAGTTCTTC
CASSQRGGYNEQFF
>few|TRBJ2-2|TRBD1|TRBV23-1
TGCGCCAGCAGTCAATCGATCGACAGGGCATTTACGAACACCGGGGAGCTGTTTTTT
CASSQSIDRAFTNTGELFF
>-|TRBJ2-7|-|TRBV3-1/TRBV3-2
TGTGCCAGCAGCCATGGACTCGTTCCCTACGAGCAGTACTTC
CASSHGLVPYEQYF